One sample yielded the 30 T cell receptor beta chains listed below, sequenced in a study of blood T cell repertoires in COVID-19. Generated by immunoSEQ multiplex PCR, the TCRdb table keeps only in-frame clones and is missing some. The profile covers tens of thousands of clones, with about 89% appearing a single time and roughly 5.7% taken by the ten largest. The source material was peripheral blood. All receptors derive from a human donor in a cohort sampled during active COVID-19.

The chain combines TRBV2 with TRBJ1-5; TRBD1 agrees at 8 bases. CDR3 length equals 16 residues. Germline V gene lookup returns CDR1 SNHLY and CDR2 FYNNEI. The V gene end was trimmed by 6 bases and the J gene end by 1 base; junction bases not matched to a gene: 8. In DNA form, the CDR3 reads TGTGCCAGCAGCCGAATACAGGGGGAGAGCAATCAGCCCCAGCATTTT. It encodes CASSRIQGESNQPQHF.

The rearrangement uses TRBV28 and TRBJ1-5; no firm D call. The V gene's germline CDR1 is MDHEN and CDR2 SYDVKM. Trimming took off 3 bases at V and 2 bases at J, with 11 bases between the two ends. This CDR3 spans 15 amino acids. The CDR3 sequence is CASSLSGWGNQPQHF. In DNA form, the CDR3 reads TGTGCCAGCAGTTTGAGCGGTTGGGGCAATCAGCCCCAGCATTTT.

This sequence joins TRBV9 and TRBJ1-1, with a tentative D call TRBD1 (6 bases). The CDR3 is made up of 12 amino acids. V gave up 6 bases and J gave up 7 bases, with 13 bases separating them. The V gene's germline CDR1 is SGDLS and CDR2 YYNGEE. CDR3 nucleotide sequence: TGTGCCAGCAAGCCGCAAGGGGGTGAAGCTTTCTTT. Its translation is CASKPQGGEAFF.

The V gene is TRBV15, the J gene TRBJ1-3; weak D call: TRBD1 (5 bases). The CDR3 runs 16 residues. V was clipped by 3 bases and J by 0 bases, with 12 bases between them. CDR1 and CDR2 (germline): LNHNV, YYDKDF (reference sequence). The CDR3 DNA reads as TGTGCCACCAGCAGCAGGGATAGATTCTCTGGAAACACCATATATTTT. This gives the protein CATSSRDRFSGNTIYF. Full variable domain (remainder filled in from reference TRBV15 and TRBJ1-3): DAMVIQNPRYQVTQFGKPVTLSCSQTLNHNVMYWYQQKSSQAPKLLFHYYDKDFNNEADTPDNFQSRRPNTSFCFLDIRSPGLGDTAMYLCATSSRDRFSGNTIYFGEGSWLTVV.

The genes are TRBV5-8 and TRBJ1-2; weak D call: TRBD1 (5 bases). Trimming took 5 bases from V and 8 from J, leaving 19 bases between them. CDR1 and CDR2 from the germline V gene are SGHTS and YDEGEE. CDR3 length: 14 residues. The CDR3: CASRSSGQGYGYTF. The CDR3 nucleotides are TGTGCCAGCAGGTCCAGCGGGCAGGGATACGGCTACACCTTC.

This chain connects TRBV18 to TRBJ2-5, with 8 bases lining up with TRBD2. The germline CDR1 and CDR2 sequences are KGHSH and LQKENI. With 3 bases clipped from V and 5 bases from J, the junction kept 8 bases outside the gene matches. The CDR3 runs to 15 residues. The CDR3 bases are TGTGCCAGCTCACCGCCGGGAGGGCCTACGGAGACCCAGTACTTC. It encodes CASSPPGGPTETQYF.

The chain carries TRBV7-9 and TRBJ2-5, with D maybe TRBD1 (5 bases). The ends were cut back, 7 bases at V and 3 bases at J, with 15 bases in the middle. The CDR3 has 14 amino acids. Germline lookup yields CDR1 SEHNR and CDR2 FQNEAQ (reference sequence). CDR3 bases: TGTGCCAGCAACGAATGGGGCAGGGAAGAGACCCAGTACTTC. Its translation is CASNEWGREETQYF.

This rearrangement joins TRBV2 to TRBJ1-2; the D is unclear. The V end lost 3 bases, the J end lost 5 bases, and 13 bases lay between the germline ends. CDR1 is SNHLY and CDR2 is FYNNEI in the germline V gene. The CDR3 loop spans 14 amino acids. For the CDR3, the DNA is TGTGCCAGCAGTGAGCCCCCCTTGCGGTATGGCTACACCTTC. Its protein product is CASSEPPLRYGYTF.

This clone was recorded once. The rearrangement uses TRBV6-2 or TRBV6-3 and TRBJ2-7, with 11 bases that match TRBD2. CDR3 length: 16 amino acids. J lost 1 base, V lost 4 bases, and 6 bases had no gene match. Germline CDR1 and CDR2: MNHEY and SVGEGT. For the CDR3, the DNA is TGTGCCAGCAGTTCCAGACTAGCGGGAACTTCCTACGAGCAGTACGTC. It is translated as CASSSRLAGTSYEQYV.

The rearrangement joins TRBV28 to TRBJ2-7; 12 bases align to TRBD2. Germline V gene sequence: CDR1 MDHEN, CDR2 SYDVKM. The CDR3 covers 14 residues. V lost 6 bases to trimming and J lost 1 base; unmatched junction nucleotides: 1. CDR3 coding DNA: TGTGCCAGCAGCACTAGCGGGGGGTCCTACGAGCAGTACGTC. This gives the protein CASSTSGGSYEQYV.

This clone was seen a handful of times. The gene calls are TRBV7-9 and TRBJ1-2; possibly TRBD1 for D (6 bases). The germline V gene has CDR1 SEHNR and CDR2 FQNEAQ (reference sequence). This CDR3 has 13 amino acids. V gave up 4 bases and J gave up 4 bases, with 10 bases separating them. CDR3 sequence (DNA): TGTGCCAGCAGCTCCCTGGACAGCTATGGCTACACCTTC. This encodes CASSSLDSYGYTF.

The chain couples TRBV6-1 to TRBJ1-2, with D possibly TRBD1 on 6 matching bases. The CDR3 runs 15 residues. Deletions cut 3 bases from V and 5 bases from J, with 16 bases between. Germline V gene data show CDR1 as MNHNS and CDR2 as SASEGT. The CDR3 here is CASSEGRQEVYGYTF. The CDR3 DNA sequence: TGTGCCAGCAGTGAGGGTCGACAGGAGGTTTATGGCTACACCTTC.

This clone was detected once. Here the CDR3 DNA reads TGTGCCAGCAGCTTATATGGGACAGGAGCGACCGGGGAGCTGTTTTTT. As protein: CASSLYGTGATGELFF. The chain couples TRBV7-4 to TRBJ2-2; 8 nucleotides align to TRBD1. Germline CDR1 reads SGHVT; CDR2 reads SQSDAQ. With V trimmed by 2 bases and J by 5 bases, 7 bases remained unmatched. This CDR3 contains 16 residues.

V usage is TRBV7-3 and J usage is TRBJ2-3, with D possibly matching TRBD2 (6 bases). The CDR3 contains 15 residues. CDR1 is SGHTA and CDR2 is FQGTGA in the germline V gene. V lost 5 bases, J lost 2 bases, and 14 bases lay in between. CDR3 DNA sequence: TGTGCCAGCAGCCGTACCGGGGGACCCACAGATACGCAGTATTTT. This sequence encodes CASSRTGGPTDTQYF.

This rearrangement joins TRBV6-5 to TRBJ1-2, with D perhaps TRBD1 (6 bases). Trimming removed 4 bases from V and 5 bases from J, with 17 bases in between. The CDR3 spans 15 residues. Per germline, CDR1 MNHEY and CDR2 SVGAGI. CDR3 region: CASSSPFGGAYGYTF. CDR3 in DNA: TGTGCCAGCAGTTCCCCGTTTGGGGGGGCGTATGGCTACACCTTC.

The J gene is TRBJ2-1, the V gene TRBV6-4, with 9 bases aligning to TRBD2. V lost 2 bases and J lost 5; bases outside the gene matches: 1. The CDR3 spans 14 residues. Germline V gene lookup returns CDR1 MRHNA and CDR2 SNTAGT. CDR3 protein: CASSDAGGHNEQFF. In DNA, the CDR3 is TGTGCCAGCAGTGACGCGGGGGGGCACAATGAGCAGTTCTTC.

The chain recombines TRBV4-1 with TRBJ1-1; D remains ambiguous. Germline CDR1 and CDR2: MGHRA and YSYEKL. V dropped 1 base and J dropped 1 base, with 7 bases sitting between them. The CDR3 covers 14 residues. The CDR3 reads CASSQVSGNTEAFF. The CDR3 bases are TGCGCCAGCAGCCAAGTCTCGGGGAACACTGAAGCTTTCTTT.

This rearrangement joins TRBV25-1 to TRBJ1-4, with D possibly TRBD1 on 5 matching bases. Trimming removed 1 base from V and 5 bases from J, with 11 bases in between. CDR1 is MGHDK, CDR2 SYGVNS, per germline. The CDR3 is made up of 15 amino acids. The CDR3 DNA reads as TGTGCCAGCAGTGAATGGGGACTGGGGAATGAAAAACTGTTTTTT. As protein: CASSEWGLGNEKLFF.

The chain recombines TRBV5-1 with TRBJ2-1; 13 bases match TRBD2. The CDR3 spans 18 residues. V was pared by 4 bases and J by 3 bases, with 10 bases of the junction left unmatched. Germline V gene data show CDR1 as SGHRS and CDR2 as YFSETQ. The CDR3 nucleotides are TGCGCCAGCAGCCAAGGAGGGACTAGCGGGACGTACTACAATGAGCAGTTCTTC. It yields the protein CASSQGGTSGTYYNEQFF.

The chain uses TRBV5-1 and TRBJ2-5; possibly TRBD2 for D (6 bases). This CDR3 spans 15 amino acids. Trimming removed 0 bases from V and 1 base from J, with 10 bases in between. Germline V gene sequence: CDR1 SGHRS, CDR2 YFSETQ. The CDR3 loop is CASSLGLATQETQYF. CDR3 nucleotide sequence: TGCGCCAGCAGCTTGGGGCTAGCGACCCAAGAGACCCAGTACTTC.

The chain joins TRBV10-3 to TRBJ2-1; D is possibly TRBD2 (5 bases). The germline V and J ends were trimmed by 9 bases and 9 bases, with 18 bases remaining between them. Per the germline V gene, CDR1 is ENHRY and CDR2 is SYGVKD. The CDR3 covers 13 residues. Written as DNA, the CDR3 is TGTGCCATTCTAGATACTAGTGGCGGTGAGCAGTTCTTC. It yields the protein CAILDTSGGEQFF.

This chain joins TRBV5-1 and TRBJ1-4, with 7 bases matching TRBD1. The CDR3 contains 16 residues. CDR1 SGHRS and CDR2 YFSETQ come from the germline V gene. Trimming took 0 bases from V and 8 from J; bases not matched to a gene: 10. The CDR3 spells CASSLASGTVREKLFF. The CDR3 bases are TGCGCCAGCAGCTTGGCCTCCGGGACAGTTCGGGAAAAACTGTTTTTT.

This chain joins TRBV5-6 and TRBJ1-5; D remains unclear. This CDR3 is 15 amino acids long. Germline CDR1 is SGHDT and CDR2 is YYEEEE. V gave up 0 bases and J gave up 0 bases, with 7 bases separating them. The chain's CDR3 is CASSLGQYSNQPQHF. The DNA for the CDR3 is TGTGCCAGCAGCTTGGGGCAGTATAGCAATCAGCCCCAGCATTTT.

The J gene is TRBJ1-4, the V gene TRBV24-1; no clear D gene. The CDR3 totals 12 residues. Germline V gene sequence: CDR1 KGHDR, CDR2 SFDVKD. Trimming removed 9 bases at V and 0 bases at J, with 4 bases between. The CDR3, as DNA: TGTGCCACCTCTTCAACTAATGAAAAACTGTTTTTT. Translation: CATSSTNEKLFF.

This clone has only one observation. This chain links TRBV18 with TRBJ1-5; 7 positions match TRBD1. The CDR3 runs to 20 residues. CDR1 and CDR2 from the germline V gene are KGHSH and LQKENI. The trim removed 1 base at V and 1 base at J, leaving 16 bases unmatched. The CDR3 reads CASSPLSWTGTHLSNQPQHF. CDR3 bases: TGTGCCAGCTCACCACTGTCCTGGACAGGAACCCATTTGAGCAATCAGCCCCAGCATTTT.

V usage is TRBV24-1 and J usage is TRBJ2-3; tentatively, D is TRBD1 (6 bases). Germline V CDR1 and CDR2: KGHDR, SFDVKD. CDR3 length equals 16 residues. V shed 0 bases and J shed 3 bases, with 12 bases lying between them. DNA for the CDR3: TGTGCCACCAGTGATTTGAAGGGGGTAAAGACAGATACGCAGTATTTT. As protein: CATSDLKGVKTDTQYF.

This clone is a singleton in its sample. V usage is TRBV9 and J usage is TRBJ2-1; 8 positions agree with TRBD2. CDR1 SGDLS and CDR2 YYNGEE come from the germline V gene. V shed 4 bases, J shed 0 bases, and the junction held 3 bases outside the gene matches. The CDR3 contains 15 residues. CDR3 nucleotides: TGTGCCAGCAGCACAAGCGGGAGCTCCTACAATGAGCAGTTCTTC. Translation: CASSTSGSSYNEQFF.

The chain carries TRBV4-3 and TRBJ2-1; no reliable D call. This CDR3 contains 16 residues. Trimming left V 0 bases short and J 1 base short, with 10 bases between. Germline-derived CDR1 and CDR2 are LGHNA and YSLEER. CDR3 sequence: CASSQDDQRSYNEQFF. The CDR3 region has the DNA TGCGCCAGCAGCCAAGATGACCAGCGATCCTACAATGAGCAGTTCTTC.

The CDR3 nucleotides read TGTGCCAGCAGCGCGGGCCCGTTGAGGGAGCAGTACGTC. This translates into CASSAGPLREQYV. V and J are TRBV6-5 and TRBJ2-7; perhaps TRBD2 as D (5 bases). The germline CDR1 and CDR2 sequences are MNHEY and SVGAGI. V was shortened by 6 bases and J by 7 bases, with 16 bases between the two germline ends. The CDR3 has 13 residues.

The chain recombines TRBV5-1 with TRBJ2-3, with TRBD2 matching 9 bases. The trim removed 3 bases at V and 0 bases at J, leaving 2 bases unmatched. CDR1 and CDR2 (germline): SGHRS, YFSETQ. The CDR3 extends over 15 amino acids. CDR3 nucleotide sequence: TGCGCCAGCAGCTCTAGCGGGACTAGCACAGATACGCAGTATTTT. As protein: CASSSSGTSTDTQYF.